These T cell receptor beta chains were read from a single sample in a study of OX40 agonist ivuxolimab in advanced cancers. Libraries were prepared by immunoSEQ multiplex PCR; TCRdb keeps only in-frame clonotypes and omits some of them. The sample contains about 91,000 clones, approximately 90% of which appear only once. This specimen was CD4+ or CD8+ T cells sorted from blood, taken in a trial of the OX40 agonist ivuxolimab. Receptors originate from an adult with an advanced solid tumor such as melanoma, head and neck, liver or kidney cancer. Both conserved end residues are part of each CDR3. The D gene is left open where the match is weak. Clone size is not always given. Where it is, it says once, few, many or a class for expanded clones.

j_gene: TRBJ2-7
v_gene: TRBV5-1
abundance: once
d_gene: .
CDR3nt: TGCGCCAGCAGTTTAAGGGCCGACAACTACGAGCAGTACTTC
CDR3aa: CASSLRADNYEQYF

j_gene: TRBJ1-4
v_gene: TRBV6-1
abundance: .
d_gene: .
CDR3nt: TGTGCCAGCAGTGAACCAGGTGGGAATGAAAAACTGTTTTTT
CDR3aa: CASSEPGGNEKLFF

j_gene: TRBJ2-7
v_gene: TRBV28
abundance: .
d_gene: TRBD2
CDR3nt: TGTGCCAGCAGCGGCGGGAGCTCCTACGAGCAGTACTTC
CDR3aa: CASSGGSSYEQYF

j_gene: TRBJ2-1
v_gene: TRBV6-5
abundance: once
d_gene: TRBD2
CDR3nt: TGTGCCAGCAGGGCTCTAGCGGGAGGGGCCAATGAGCAGTTCTTC
CDR3aa: CASRALAGGANEQFF

j_gene: TRBJ2-2
v_gene: TRBV5-1
abundance: .
d_gene: TRBD1
CDR3nt: TGCGCCAGCGCAACGGGACAGTGGATCACCGGGGAGCTGTTTTTT
CDR3aa: CASATGQWITGELFF

j_gene: TRBJ1-2
v_gene: TRBV10-3
abundance: .
d_gene: .
CDR3nt: TGTGCCATTTCCCAGGGGTCCAACTATGGCTACACCTTC
CDR3aa: CAISQGSNYGYTF

j_gene: TRBJ2-7
v_gene: TRBV6-5
abundance: once
d_gene: .
CDR3nt: TGTGCCAGCAATACGGCCTCCGTCCCGTACGAGCAGTACTTC
CDR3aa: CASNTASVPYEQYF

j_gene: TRBJ2-7
v_gene: TRBV7-9
abundance: .
d_gene: TRBD2
CDR3nt: TGTGCCAGCAGTTACGCCGGGACTAGCGGGAACAATGACTTC
CDR3aa: CASSYAGTSGNNDF

j_gene: TRBJ2-7
v_gene: TRBV7-6
abundance: .
d_gene: TRBD1
CDR3nt: TGTGCCAGCAGCTCCCGACAGGGGGGTTACGAGCAGTACTTC
CDR3aa: CASSSRQGGYEQYF

j_gene: TRBJ2-1
v_gene: TRBV10-3
abundance: .
d_gene: .
CDR3nt: TGTGCCATCAGTGGCTCGGAGGGGACCTACAATGAGCAGTTCTTC
CDR3aa: CAISGSEGTYNEQFF

j_gene: TRBJ2-4
v_gene: TRBV10-3
abundance: .
d_gene: TRBD2
CDR3nt: TGTGCCATCAGAGGGCGGCCTAGCGGGAGGGGGGCCAAAAACATTCAGTACTTC
CDR3aa: CAIRGRPSGRGAKNIQYF

j_gene: TRBJ1-1
v_gene: TRBV30
abundance: .
d_gene: .
CDR3nt: TGTGCCTGGAGTCCTAAGGGACCAGGGACTGAAGCTTTCTTT
CDR3aa: CAWSPKGPGTEAFF

j_gene: TRBJ2-1
v_gene: TRBV9
abundance: .
d_gene: TRBD2
CDR3nt: TGTGCCAGCAGCGCCAGCGGGGCATACAATGAGCAGTTCTTC
CDR3aa: CASSASGAYNEQFF

j_gene: TRBJ1-2
v_gene: TRBV5-6
abundance: .
d_gene: .
CDR3nt: TGTGCCAGCAGCTTGGTAGCGGGGGCGGGCTACACCTTC
CDR3aa: CASSLVAGAGYTF

j_gene: TRBJ2-6
v_gene: TRBV19
abundance: .
d_gene: .
CDR3nt: TGTGCCAGTAAGTCAGGGTCAGGGGCCAACGTCCTGACTTTC
CDR3aa: CASKSGSGANVLTF

j_gene: TRBJ2-5
v_gene: TRBV2
abundance: .
d_gene: .
CDR3nt: TGTGCCAGCAGCCCTCAAGAGACCCAGTACTTC
CDR3aa: CASSPQETQYF

j_gene: TRBJ2-7
v_gene: TRBV6-5
abundance: .
d_gene: .
CDR3nt: TGTGCCACCTCCGGCTATACCTACGAGCAGTACTTC
CDR3aa: CATSGYTYEQYF

j_gene: TRBJ2-1
v_gene: TRBV4-2
abundance: .
d_gene: .
CDR3nt: TGTGCCAGCAGCCAAGATAGACGGACCCCTTACAATGAGCAGTTCTTC
CDR3aa: CASSQDRRTPYNEQFF

j_gene: TRBJ1-5
v_gene: TRBV27
abundance: few
d_gene: .
CDR3nt: TGTGCCAGCAGCCCAAGGGGAGCCCATAGCAATCAGCCCCAGCATTTT
CDR3aa: CASSPRGAHSNQPQHF

j_gene: TRBJ1-3
v_gene: TRBV7-8
abundance: .
d_gene: TRBD1
CDR3nt: TGTGCCAGCAGCCTACAGGGGGCGAACACCATATATTTT
CDR3aa: CASSLQGANTIYF

j_gene: TRBJ2-7
v_gene: TRBV2
abundance: .
d_gene: TRBD2
CDR3nt: TGTGCCAGCAGTGATTCGTCTAGCGGGAACTACGAGCAGTACTTC
CDR3aa: CASSDSSSGNYEQYF

j_gene: TRBJ2-1
v_gene: TRBV5-4
abundance: once
d_gene: TRBD2
CDR3nt: TGTGCCAGCAGCTTGTCGGCGACCCCAGCGGGAGGCCACAATGAGCAGTTCTTC
CDR3aa: CASSLSATPAGGHNEQFF

j_gene: TRBJ2-5
v_gene: TRBV6-6
abundance: .
d_gene: .
CDR3nt: TGTGCCAGCAGGGACTCTCCAACGGGGACCCAGTACTTC
CDR3aa: CASRDSPTGTQYF